This T cell receptor (beta chain) was recorded in a study of glioma-infiltrating T cells after dendritic cell vaccination. Background on the study: Dendritic cell vaccination trial patients had either newly diagnosed or recurrent glioblastoma. Treatment, given 2003 to 2012, was autologous tumor lysate-pulsed dendritic cell vaccination. Whole-study findings and limits: Longer survival after dendritic cell vaccination followed higher pretreatment TIL content.

A remark on this clone: Its specificity is not known.

Blood PBMC samples: pre-vaccination, two weeks post third vaccination, and at tumor progression. Germline CDR1 and CDR2: SGHVS and FQNEAQ. V was shortened by 1 base and J by 4 bases, with 8 bases between the two germline ends. The CDR3 runs 14 residues. Using immunoSEQ multiplex PCR, the repertoire was profiled, and TCRdb retains in-frame clones only, with some absent. The repertoire holds about 21,000 clones, with 75% to 85% as singletons. The chain couples TRBV7-8 to TRBJ1-5; D unresolved. This clonotype was obtained from a human donor with glioblastoma. Sequencing was performed on blood, taken before dendritic cell vaccination. The CDR3 DNA reads TGTGCCAGCAGCTTAGATTGGGAGAATCAGCCCCAGCATTTT. Protein product: CASSLDWENQPQHF.